This T cell receptor beta chain was profiled in a study of blood T cell repertoires in COVID-19 (dated by TCRdb to the early 2020s). Turning to the overall study: Samples covering the acute and convalescent phases of COVID-19 were provided by collaborators in the United States, Italy and Spain. A freely available public database, intended as a resource for researchers studying the immune response to SARS-CoV-2, is where the repertoires were released. The material from the prospective study consisted of cDNA or gDNA derived from T cells, B-cell-depleted T cells, or PBMCs. Samples were obtained from the ongoing ImmuneRACE study (first 160 participants) and from over 1,000 subjects provided by 6 global collaborators. Nearly every sample came with metadata listing a de-identified subject ID, COVID-19 status, age in years and sex. Subjects who had been exposed to COVID-19, were actively infected with it, or had recovered from it provided the deeply sampled blood TCRbeta repertoires that made up the dataset. Where available, HLA class I and class II types were taken from metadata supplied by the sample provider and were not determined by assay-based typing.

The immunoSEQ Assay, a bias-controlled multiplex PCR, was used to amplify TCRbeta CDR3 regions from genomic DNA. From the authors' description of their analysis: The number of nucleated cells in each sample was estimated by amplification of reference gene primers within the assay. To quantify the absolute abundance of each unique TCRbeta CDR3 rearrangement, sequence reads were collapsed and filtered. Productive Simpson clonality was computed per sample as the square root of Simpson's diversity index over productive rearrangements. What TCRdb holds here is the immuneACCESS table cut down to in-frame rearrangements. Part of the clones is not present; checked against another copy, under half of the missing clones reflect an unresolved V gene, and the others are unexplained. V, J and clone size are those of that table, while D and trimming were read from the DNA. The sample yields roughly 200,000 clones; roughly 91% were counted once. About 6.3% of the sample comes from the top ten.

The paper's findings and limits, for the study overall: The amount of clinical and demographic metadata varied by source and participant and was provided uncurated.

The collaborating institutions used their own protocols to collect whole blood in K2EDTA tubes. Collaborator samples were shipped for TCRbeta analysis as frozen whole blood, isolated PBMCs, or DNA extracted from either sample type. On this clone itself: Its antigen specificity is not known. Per-base qualities were not stored, and no clone one base away is much larger.

The junction carries 12 bases between V and J, which are trimmed by 6 bases and 0 bases respectively. CDR1 and CDR2, per the germline V gene (reference sequence), are MNHEY and SMNVEV. The CDR3 numbers 14 residues from cysteine through phenylalanine. Only CDR3 DNA is held: 42 bases, read in frame from base 1. Material for sequencing was peripheral blood. The source of this sequence is a man aged 40-55 years with active or convalescent COVID-19. The chain is assembled from TRBV27 and TRBJ2-7; the D gene is unclear. The DNA reads as follows: TGTGCCAGCAGAACTCGACTCAACTCCTACGAGCAGTACTTC. The encoded protein is CASRTRLNSYEQYF.